This entry concerns a single T cell receptor (beta chain). The data are from a study of shared clonotypes between healthy human individuals. The CDR3 has 17 residues. The V end lost 1 base, the J end lost 7 bases, and 20 bases lay between the germline ends. The germline gives CDR1 SGHDT, CDR2 YYEEEE. Unsorted samples used roughly 99 million PBMCs for genomic DNA. Sequencing was at deep level. Clones were read by immunoSEQ multiplex PCR, and TCRdb kept only the in-frame ones, dropping some. This table holds over 95,000 clones, more than 45% found once. V gene TRBV5-6 combines with J gene TRBJ1-4; D is ambiguous. The TCR sequence derives from a woman aged 35 to 49 in good health. Some clones in this sample may be carry-over from other donors' samples. The sample was PBMCs. The CDR3 DNA reads as TGTGCCAGCAGCTTGCCGGATCCAATCAGTCGGGGTGAAAAACTGTTTTTT. Its protein is CASSLPDPISRGEKLFF.